This T cell receptor (beta chain) was sequenced during a study of neurological immune-mediated disorders (dated by TCRdb to between 2017 and 2020). Some background on the complete study: Among the roughly 35 multiple sclerosis patients, some 31 had relapsing-remitting MS and 3 had secondary progressive MS. Peripheral blood TCR-beta repertoires from patients with HTLV-I-associated myelopathy (HAM/TSP), patients with multiple sclerosis, and healthy controls were compared in the study using UMI-based sequencing. Longitudinal samples, technical triplicates and paired sorted CD4+ and CD8+ T-cell subsets, alongside PBMC samples, were included among the approximately 110 TCR-beta libraries. The cohort was made up of about 66 subjects, consisting of about 14 HAM/TSP patients, about 35 multiple sclerosis patients and around 20 healthy controls.

Unsorted PBMC libraries were generated from 2 million PBMCs stored in RNAlater at -80 °C until RNA extraction. Multiple sclerosis patients were enrolled in a US clinical protocol under which disease progression was evaluated by magnetic resonance imaging. Peripheral blood underwent Ficoll-Hypaque density gradient centrifugation to isolate PBMCs, which were then cryopreserved in liquid nitrogen. This clonotype was recorded many times. This clone's antigen is unknown. Base qualities are missing; no much larger clone stands one base away. Broad study findings and their caveats: Expanded clones from different subjects shared no identical CDR3 amino acid sequences, which suggests that TCR-beta repertoires were private in all groups. The highest TCR clonal expansion was observed in HAM/TSP patients, whereas the lowest was observed in MS patients, even when compared with healthy controls. The MS cluster showed no association with clinical or MRI features, and the authors stated that larger cohorts are needed. Phylogenetic analysis grouped repertoires from 18 of 34 MS patients into a cluster of related CDR3 sequences, suggesting a possible repertoire-level signature.

cDNA synthesis used template-switch 5'RACE with a primer carrying a 10-nucleotide random unique molecular identifier tagging each TCR transcript. Over 160 million TCR-beta sequences, covering 15-18 subjects, were produced in each sequencing run. The RNeasy kit was used to extract total RNA. The KAPA Real-time Library Amplification kit was used to amplify TCR-beta VDJ regions with primers for the TCR constant region and the 5'RACE anchor. A first PCR added sample indexes and Illumina adaptors, after which a second PCR increased the library yield. After Ampure bead purification, the TCR product of roughly 650 bp was size-selected on a 2% E-gel SizeSelection system. Library quality was checked on a Bioanalyzer, concentration was measured with Qubit, and libraries were quantified with the Kapa Library Quantification kit before pooling. An Illumina HiSeq 2500 sequenced the libraries paired-end 2 x 150 bp. To increase sequence diversity, roughly 24-32% phiX was spiked into each library pool. From the authors' description of their analysis: Quality-filtered reads were processed with the UMI-based MiGEC pipeline, which removed over 85% of raw TCR sequences during error correction. VDJ genes were aligned to IMGT germline references, and each clonotype was defined by a unique CDR3 amino acid sequence together with V-J genes. Clonal expansion, Shannon diversity and CDR3 relatedness were evaluated with VDJtools (CalcPairwiseDistances, ClusterSamples), while phylogenetic trees were built in CLCbio workbench. Expanded clones were defined as having at least 8 unique UMIs, based on coefficient-of-variation modelling across technical triplicates. TCRdb trimmed the raw reads at Q25, called clones with MiXCR and kept productive beta chains. Rows with one shared CDR3 protein collapse into an entry with the most common genes and DNA. None of the V and J calls come from the authors' own analysis; TCRdb made them. The sample has about 66,000 distinct CDR3 sequences on record, about 4.2% of them singletons. Of the sample, 1.3% falls within the top ten clones.

The cysteine opens and the phenylalanine closes a CDR3 of 9 amino acids. Just CDR3 DNA is preserved here, 27 bases in frame from base 1. V is pared back by 8 bases and J by 13 bases, with 11 bases lying between the germline termini. The receptor's source is a man under 40 with multiple sclerosis. Specimen: PBMCs. The chain couples TRBV12-3 or TRBV12-4 to TRBJ1-2, with the D gene not clear enough to name. The CDR3 region has the sequence CASGLAPTF. The DNA reads TGTGCCAGCGGCCTCGCCCCCACCTTC.